This passage covers 30 T cell receptor beta chains from one sample sequenced in a study of shared clonotypes between healthy human individuals. Some clones are missing from TCRdb's copy, which holds only in-frame ones; the method was immunoSEQ multiplex PCR. Counted here are about 2.1 million clones, just under 95% occurring once; the ten biggest clones make up around 1.7%. Naivety among CD8 cells was defined by CD45RO negativity and positive CCR7 selection, thereby excluding terminally differentiated effector memory CD45RA+ cells. Input material: naive CD8+ T cells from PBMCs. The receptors originated from a man aged 18 to 29 in good health. Some clones in this sample may be carry-over from other donors' samples.

The gene calls are TRBV6-1 and TRBJ2-1; D unresolved. V lost 4 bases, J lost 10 bases, and 5 bases lay in between. Germline lookup yields CDR1 MNHNS and CDR2 SASEGT. The CDR3 totals 10 residues. Here the CDR3 reads CASSAAEQFF. The CDR3 DNA reads as TGTGCCAGCAGTGCAGCGGAGCAGTTCTTC.

The rearrangement joins TRBV7-9 to TRBJ2-1, with 7 bases fitting TRBD2. Looked up from germline, CDR1 is SEHNR and CDR2 is FQNEAQ (reference sequence). Germline trimming cut 0 bases from V and 3 bases from J; bases unmatched to any gene: 5. The CDR3 loop spans 16 amino acids. Here the CDR3 DNA reads TGTGCCAGCAGCTTAGCGTGGCGGGAGTACTACAATGAGCAGTTCTTC. Translated, it gives CASSLAWREYYNEQFF.

The chain links TRBV28 to TRBJ2-2; D may be TRBD1 (6 bases). V lost 5 bases to trimming and J lost 7 bases, with 14 bases between them. Germline V gene lookup returns CDR1 MDHEN and CDR2 SYDVKM. This CDR3 has 14 residues. CDR3 protein: CASSPYRVNGELFF. The DNA for the CDR3 is TGTGCCAGCAGTCCCTACAGGGTTAACGGGGAGCTGTTTTTT.

The V gene is TRBV19, the J gene TRBJ2-7; TRBD1 matches at 11 bases. Trimming at V came to 3 bases and at J to 3 bases, leaving 4 bases not matched to a gene. CDR1 and CDR2 from the germline V gene are LNHDA and SQIVND (reference sequence). The CDR3 extends over 15 amino acids. In DNA form, the CDR3 reads TGTGCCAGTAGTATGGGGACAGGGGGTAGCTACGAGCAGTACTTC. Translated: CASSMGTGGSYEQYF. The full variable domain, completed using reference TRBV19 and TRBJ2-7, is DGGITQSPKYLFRKEGQNVTLSCEQNLNHDAMYWYRQDPGQGLRLIYYSQIVNDFQKGDIAEGYSVSREKKESFPLTVTSAQKNPTAFYLCASSMGTGGSYEQYFGPGTRLTVT.

This chain connects TRBV28 to TRBJ2-5, with 8 bases fitting TRBD2. In germline, CDR1 is MDHEN, CDR2 SYDVKM. The J segment lost 4 bases and the V segment lost 3 bases, leaving 7 bases of the junction unmatched. The CDR3 is 15 amino acids. The CDR3 region has the DNA TGTGCCAGCAGTTTTCTCGCGGGAGGACTAGAGACCCAGTACTTC. This gives the protein CASSFLAGGLETQYF.

The genes are TRBV5-6 and TRBJ1-1, with TRBD1 as a possible D gene (6 bases). Between the trimmed V and J ends, which lost 2 bases and 3 bases, there was a span of 11 bases. Germline V gene lookup returns CDR1 SGHDT and CDR2 YYEEEE. The CDR3 consists of 14 residues. CDR3 protein: CASSFGGLYTEAFF. The CDR3 region has the DNA TGTGCCAGCAGCTTCGGGGGGCTGTACACTGAAGCTTTCTTT. Together with reference TRBV5-6 and TRBJ1-1, the CDR3 gives the full variable domain: DAGVTQSPTHLIKTRGQQVTLRCSPKSGHDTVSWYQQALGQGPQFIFQYYEEEERQRGNFPDRFSGHQFPNYSSELNVNALLLGDSALYLCASSFGGLYTEAFFGQGTRLTVV.

This sequence joins TRBV27 and TRBJ2-7; maybe TRBD2 (6 bases). The CDR3 sequence is 12 residues long. V lost 6 bases, J lost 6 bases, and 12 bases lay in between. CDR1 MNHEY and CDR2 SMNVEV come from the germline V gene (reference sequence). CDR3 in amino acids: CASSALRGEQYF. Written as DNA, the CDR3 is TGTGCCAGCAGCGCTCTGCGGGGCGAGCAGTACTTC.

The chain employs TRBV6-5 and TRBJ2-7; D gene unclear. With 4 bases removed from V and 4 bases from J, the gap between germline ends came to 17 bases. CDR1 and CDR2 (germline): MNHEY, SVGAGI. CDR3 length equals 15 residues. CDR3: CASSLTRTNFYEQYF. Written as DNA, the CDR3 is TGTGCCAGCAGTTTGACTCGGACCAACTTTTACGAGCAGTACTTC.

J is TRBJ1-3 and V is TRBV21-1. TRBV21-1 is classified as a pseudogene. The CDR3 is 14 residues long. CDR3 DNA: TGTGCCCGTAAGGAGAGGGTCTCTGGAAACACCATATATTTT. Translating it yields CARKERVSGNTIYF.

The chain employs TRBV28 and TRBJ1-1; tentatively, D is TRBD1 (6 bases). Deletions cut 10 bases from V and 0 bases from J, with 15 bases between. CDR3 length equals 14 residues. Germline loops: CDR1 MDHEN, CDR2 SYDVKM. Here the CDR3 DNA reads TGTGCCATCGAGGGGGTGGGGATGAACACTGAAGCTTTCTTT. Translation: CAIEGVGMNTEAFF.

The chain combines TRBV28 with TRBJ1-5; D call uncertain. This CDR3 is built from 14 residues. Trimming cost V 8 bases and J 7 bases, with 18 bases left between them. The V gene's germline CDR1 is MDHEN and CDR2 SYDVKM. The CDR3 spells CASGFRDFLQPQHF. The CDR3 DNA reads as TGTGCCAGCGGGTTTAGGGATTTTTTGCAGCCCCAGCATTTT.

The rearrangement uses TRBV6-5 and TRBJ2-7, with unresolved D. The CDR3 extends over 14 amino acids. Germline V gene data show CDR1 as MNHEY and CDR2 as SVGAGI. The V end was cut by 2 bases, the J end by 7 bases, with 15 bases between. CDR3 amino acids: CASSYGWGSGEQYF. The DNA of the CDR3 is TGTGCCAGCAGTTACGGATGGGGAAGTGGTGAGCAGTACTTC.

Notes on this clone: Other DNA sequences in the same sample also yield this CDR3. The chain couples TRBV7-9 to TRBJ2-5; D remains unclear. Trimming took off 3 bases at V and 5 bases at J, with 4 bases between the two ends. The CDR3 is 11 amino acids. Germline CDR1 SEHNR, CDR2 FQNEAQ (reference sequence). The CDR3 here is CASSFLETQYF. The CDR3 nucleotides read TGTGCCAGCAGCTTTTTGGAGACCCAGTACTTC.

This clone was found a few times. V usage is TRBV21-1 and J usage is TRBJ1-3. TRBV21-1 is a pseudogene locus. This CDR3 spans 17 amino acids. DNA for the CDR3: TGTGCCAGCAGCAAAGTTGGGGGGGCAAATGGAGGAAACACCATATATTTT. Translation gives CASSKVGGANGGNTIYF.

V gene TRBV27 combines with J gene TRBJ2-7, with 7 bases that match TRBD1. The V gene end was trimmed by 3 bases and the J gene end by 6 bases; junction bases not matched to a gene: 5. The CDR3 has 13 residues. Germline V gives CDR1 MNHEY, CDR2 SMNVEV (reference sequence). CDR3 sequence (DNA): TGTGCCAGCAGTTTCCTACAGGGGACCGAGCAGTACTTC. Protein: CASSFLQGTEQYF.

This clone was recorded only once. The V call is TRBV27, the J call TRBJ2-7; TRBD2 aligns across 10 bases. The ends lost 6 bases at V and 2 bases at J; junction bases unmatched: 1. CDR1 is MNHEY, CDR2 SMNVEV, per germline (reference sequence). There are 13 residues in the CDR3. The CDR3 sequence: CASRLAGPYEQYF. In nucleotides, the CDR3 is TGTGCCAGCAGACTAGCGGGGCCCTACGAGCAGTACTTC.

The chain joins TRBV4-1 to TRBJ2-5; D is perhaps TRBD2 (5 bases). Trimming left V 2 bases short and J 5 bases short, with 9 bases between. Germline CDR1 reads MGHRA; CDR2 reads YSYEKL. The CDR3 contains 13 residues. Here the CDR3 reads CASSQRLRETQYF. CDR3 sequence (DNA): TGCGCCAGCAGCCAACGACTACGTGAGACCCAGTACTTC.

The CDR3 DNA follows: TGCGCCAGCAGTCAATCCAGGCAGAAGAACACTGAAGCTTTCTTT. Residues: CASSQSRQKNTEAFF. This rearrangement joins TRBV23-1 to TRBJ1-1, with D unresolved. TRBV23-1 is an ORF; its function is uncertain. Trimming stripped 0 bases from V and 1 base from J, with 9 bases between. The CDR3 has 15 amino acids.

With regard to this clone: At the DNA level, this CDR3 is encoded by other sequences in the same sample as well. J is TRBJ2-7 and V is TRBV5-4; D perhaps matches TRBD1 (6 bases). V shed 0 bases and J shed 5 bases, with 6 bases lying between them. The CDR3 is 12 amino acids. Germline V gene sequence: CDR1 SGHNT, CDR2 YYREEE (reference sequence). The CDR3 is CASSLGTDEQYF. The CDR3 bases are TGTGCCAGCAGCTTGGGGACAGACGAGCAGTACTTC.

The chain employs TRBV15 and TRBJ1-5; a possible D gene is TRBD1 (5 bases). This CDR3 region has 15 residues. Germline loops: CDR1 LNHNV, CDR2 YYDKDF (reference sequence). Trimming took off 1 base at V and 0 bases at J, with 7 bases between the two ends. The CDR3 nucleotides read TGTGCCACCAGCAGAGCACAGGATAGCAATCAGCCCCAGCATTTT. Translation: CATSRAQDSNQPQHF.

This CDR3 reads CASSLLNNEKLFF. In DNA, the CDR3 is TGTGCCAGCAGCTTGCTGAACAATGAAAAACTGTTTTTT. The rearrangement links TRBV5-6 to TRBJ1-4; unclear D gene. This CDR3 region has 13 residues. The germline V gene encodes CDR1 SGHDT and CDR2 YYEEEE. V was pared by 1 base and J by 5 bases, with 6 bases between.

This clone has just a few counts. The rearrangement joins TRBV10-2 to TRBJ2-1; 10 nucleotides align to TRBD2. The V gene's germline CDR1 is WSHSY and CDR2 SAAADI. The CDR3 sequence is 14 residues long. Trimming removed 6 bases from V and 5 bases from J; junction bases left unmatched: 4. CDR3 loop: CASRLGTSDNEQFF. The CDR3 nucleotides read TGCGCCAGCAGGCTAGGGACTAGCGACAATGAGCAGTTCTTC.

The chain employs TRBV6-5 and TRBJ2-2; 7 nucleotides line up with TRBD1. The CDR3 totals 15 residues. V lost 1 base and J lost 3; bases outside the gene matches: 2. Germline V gene data show CDR1 as MNHEY and CDR2 as SVGAGI. The CDR3 reads CASSYFTGDTGELFF. CDR3 nucleotides: TGTGCCAGCAGTTACTTTACAGGGGACACCGGGGAGCTGTTTTTT.

The genes are TRBV5-4 and TRBJ2-1, with D tentatively TRBD2 (5 bases). Germline V gene lookup returns CDR1 SGHNT and CDR2 YYREEE (reference sequence). The CDR3 is 12 amino acids. The V end was cut by 4 bases, the J end by 7 bases, with 9 bases between. The DNA for the CDR3 is TGTGCCAGCAGCCAGGACTTGAATGAGCAGTTCTTC. Translation gives CASSQDLNEQFF.

The sample holds one count of this clone. The sample carries other DNA sequences with the same CDR3. This chain connects TRBV28 to TRBJ1-2; 7 bases are a match to TRBD1. The germline CDR1 and CDR2 sequences are MDHEN and SYDVKM. The CDR3 runs to 14 residues. The V and J ends lost 3 bases and 2 bases, in that order; junction bases with no gene match: 3. CDR3 coding DNA: TGTGCCAGCAGTTTGCAGGGGGGAAACTATGGCTACACCTTC. This encodes CASSLQGGNYGYTF.

The CDR3 DNA reads as TGTGCCAGCAGCCAGAATCCCGCTAACTATGGCTACACCTTC. Its protein product is CASSQNPANYGYTF. V usage is TRBV7-9 and J usage is TRBJ1-2; D call uncertain. This CDR3 region has 14 residues. The V gene's germline CDR1 is SEHNR and CDR2 FQNEAQ (reference sequence). V was pared by 5 bases and J by 0 bases, with 10 bases between.

V is TRBV6-6 and J is TRBJ1-1; a possible D gene is TRBD1 (5 bases). CDR1 is MNHNY and CDR2 is SVGAGI in the germline V gene (reference sequence). Trimming took off 8 bases at V and 4 bases at J, with 11 bases between the two ends. The CDR3 runs to 12 residues. Here the CDR3 reads CASLTGGTEAFF. CDR3 bases: TGTGCCAGCCTGACTGGGGGCACTGAAGCTTTCTTT.

The chain recombines TRBV5-1 with TRBJ2-5; 8 nucleotides agree with TRBD1. CDR1 and CDR2 from the germline V gene are SGHRS and YFSETQ. The J segment lost 2 bases and the V segment lost 4 bases, leaving 7 bases of the junction unmatched. CDR3 length equals 15 residues. The DNA of the CDR3 is TGCGCCAGCAGCCCGACAGGGGTTGGGCAAGAGACCCAGTACTTC. It translates to CASSPTGVGQETQYF.

The chain recombines TRBV29-1 with TRBJ2-1; 10 nucleotides match TRBD2. Germline CDR1 is SQVTM and CDR2 is ANQGSEA. V shed 5 bases, J shed 0 bases, and the junction held 7 bases outside the gene matches. This CDR3 is built from 16 residues. CDR3 residues: CSVLGLADYSYNEQFF. The CDR3 DNA follows: TGCAGCGTTCTAGGACTAGCGGATTACTCCTACAATGAGCAGTTCTTC.

The table lists this clone with a count of one. J is TRBJ2-1 and V is TRBV29-1, with TRBD1 matching over 8 bases. The V and J ends lost 4 bases and 4 bases, in that order; junction bases with no gene match: 9. The CDR3 contains 15 residues. Germline-derived CDR1 and CDR2 are SQVTM and ANQGSEA. CDR3 residues: CSVGTGKSIYNEQFF. CDR3 bases: TGCAGCGTTGGGACAGGGAAATCTATTTACAATGAGCAGTTCTTC.